Listed here are 21 T cell receptor beta chains from one sample, sequenced in a study of blood T cell repertoires in COVID-19. Profiling relied on immunoSEQ multiplex PCR, and the TCRdb table lists in-frame clones only, not all of them. The sample includes about 80,000 clones, around 76% of them seen just once. The material sequenced was peripheral blood. The receptor source for this set is a man aged 65 to 85 with active or convalescent COVID-19.

The rearrangement uses TRBV18 and TRBJ1-1; TRBD1 matches at 9 bases. Trimming at V came to 3 bases and at J to 1 base, leaving 6 bases not matched to a gene. The CDR3 has 16 amino acids. Germline assignment: CDR1 KGHSH and CDR2 LQKENI. DNA of the CDR3: TGTGCCAGCTCACCCCGGGACAGGGTGGCGAACACTGAAGCTTTCTTT. This gives the protein CASSPRDRVANTEAFF.

Only one count was recorded for this clone. The V gene is TRBV6-6, the J gene TRBJ2-2; 7 bases line up with TRBD1. The germline V gene has CDR1 MNHNY and CDR2 SVGAGI (reference sequence). The length of the CDR3 is 21 residues. The J segment lost 5 bases and the V segment lost 6 bases, leaving 27 bases of the junction unmatched. Here the CDR3 reads CASSEKRTGVRTCYGTGELFF. The CDR3 DNA reads as TGTGCCAGCAGCGAGAAGCGAACAGGGGTTAGGACCTGTTACGGAACCGGGGAGCTGTTTTTT.

CDR3 in amino acids: CASKLAGGPSTDTQYF. The CDR3 nucleotides are TGCGCCAGCAAGTTAGCGGGGGGGCCTAGCACAGATACGCAGTATTTT. The rearrangement links TRBV5-1 to TRBJ2-3; 11 nucleotides align to TRBD2. Looked up from germline, CDR1 is SGHRS and CDR2 is YFSETQ. CDR3 length: 16 residues. Losses at the gene ends were 6 bases for V and 0 bases for J; bases not matched to a gene: 6. Filled out from reference TRBV5-1 and TRBJ2-3, the complete variable domain reads KAGVTQTPRYLIKTRGQQVTLSCSPISGHRSVSWYQQTPGQGLQFLFEYFSETQRNKGNFPGRFSGRQFSNSRSEMNVSTLELGDSALYLCASKLAGGPSTDTQYFGPGTRLTVL.

The rearrangement uses TRBV18 and TRBJ1-5; a weak D match, TRBD1 (6 bases). This CDR3 region has 16 residues. Deletions cut 3 bases from V and 2 bases from J, with 14 bases between. The germline CDR1 and CDR2 sequences are KGHSH and LQKENI. This CDR3 is CASSPKGVWGNQPQHF. CDR3 nucleotides: TGTGCCAGCTCACCGAAGGGGGTGTGGGGCAATCAGCCCCAGCATTTT.

V is TRBV7-9 and J is TRBJ2-5; TRBD2 might be the D (6 bases). CDR1 is SEHNR and CDR2 is FQNEAQ in the germline V gene (reference sequence). Trimming removed 1 base from V and 5 bases from J, with 11 bases in between. The CDR3 runs 14 residues. The CDR3, as DNA: TGTGCCAGCAGCTTAGGCGGGAACGGGGAGACCCAGTACTTC. Translating it yields CASSLGGNGETQYF.

The rearrangement joins TRBV18 to TRBJ2-7; D perhaps matches TRBD2 (5 bases). Germline V gene sequence: CDR1 KGHSH, CDR2 LQKENI. The V and J ends lost 5 bases and 0 bases respectively, with 5 bases between them. CDR3 length: 12 residues. The CDR3 nucleotides are TGTGCCAGCTCAGAGGGCTCCTACGAGCAGTACTTC. Amino acid sequence: CASSEGSYEQYF. Full variable domain (missing parts from reference TRBV18 and TRBJ2-7): NAGVMQNPRHLVRRRGQEARLRCSPMKGHSHVYWYRQLPEEGLKFMVYLQKENIIDESGMPKERFSAEFPKEGPSILRIQQVVRGDSAAYFCASSEGSYEQYFGPGTRLTVT.

The rearrangement links TRBV5-1 to TRBJ2-6; no clear D. The germline gives CDR1 SGHRS, CDR2 YFSETQ. There are 17 residues in the CDR3. Between the trimmed V and J ends, which lost 0 bases and 0 bases, there was a span of 10 bases. The CDR3 DNA follows: TGCGCCAGCAGCTTGGCAGAAACCAGCTCTGGGGCCAACGTCCTGACTTTC. Its translation is CASSLAETSSGANVLTF.

The rearrangement links TRBV2 to TRBJ1-1; no clear D. Germline loops: CDR1 SNHLY, CDR2 FYNNEI. The CDR3 runs 13 residues. V was cut by 10 bases and J by 2 bases, with 14 bases left in between. CDR3 residues: CATTRTPNTEAFF. The CDR3 DNA sequence: TGTGCCACGACACGAACACCAAACACTGAAGCTTTCTTT.

CDR3 DNA: TGTGCCAGCAGCGTCCCCCAAGGGACAGGGCGTCAAGATACGCAGTATTTT. It translates to CASSVPQGTGRQDTQYF. V gene TRBV9 combines with J gene TRBJ2-3, with 9 bases matching TRBD1. The germline gives CDR1 SGDLS, CDR2 YYNGEE. J was trimmed by 5 bases and V by 2 bases; bases with no gene match: 12. The CDR3 has 17 residues.

The rearrangement uses TRBV4-2 and TRBJ2-4; D is unresolved. The CDR3 totals 16 residues. With 0 bases removed from V and 2 bases from J, the gap between germline ends came to 11 bases. Germline V gene data show CDR1 as LGHNA and CDR2 as YNFKEQ. In DNA form, the CDR3 reads TGTGCCAGCAGCCAAGATAACACAGACCCCAAAAACATTCAGTACTTC. The encoded protein is CASSQDNTDPKNIQYF.

The chain recombines TRBV3-1 (or the pseudogene TRBV3-2) with TRBJ1-5; D remains ambiguous. This CDR3 is built from 17 residues. Per the germline V gene, CDR1 is LGHDT and CDR2 is YNNKEL (reference sequence). Trimming removed 4 bases at V and 0 bases at J, with 16 bases between. CDR3 sequence (DNA): TGTGCCAGCAGCCTCAGGAGGAACGGTGATAGCAATCAGCCCCAGCATTTT. Translation: CASSLRRNGDSNQPQHF.

This clone showed up just once. V usage is TRBV9 and J usage is TRBJ2-3; TRBD2 might be the D (5 bases). Germline values: CDR1 SGDLS, CDR2 YYNGEE. V gave up 0 bases and J gave up 0 bases, with 8 bases separating them. The CDR3 has 15 amino acids. CDR3 sequence: CASSVGQRSTDTQYF. In DNA form, the CDR3 reads TGTGCCAGCAGCGTAGGGCAGCGGAGCACAGATACGCAGTATTTT.

The rearrangement joins TRBV2 to TRBJ1-4; 7 bases agree with TRBD1. Per the germline V gene, CDR1 is SNHLY and CDR2 is FYNNEI. This CDR3 has 11 amino acids. Trimming at V came to 4 bases and at J to 17 bases, leaving 7 bases not matched to a gene. The CDR3 bases are TGTGCCAGCAGTGTCGACAGGGCTAAATTTTTT. Translated: CASSVDRAKFF.

In nucleotides, the CDR3 is TGTGCCAGCAGTGAAGGGGCAGCTTTCAATCAGCCCCAGCATTTT. Translated: CASSEGAAFNQPQHF. J is TRBJ1-5 and V is TRBV2; D not resolved. CDR1 SNHLY and CDR2 FYNNEI come from the germline V gene. V was trimmed by 1 base and J by 3 bases, leaving 10 bases between them. CDR3 size: 15 residues.

CDR3 nucleotide sequence: TGCGCCAGCAGCTCCCAGGAGGGTGAGCAGTTCTTC. As protein: CASSSQEGEQFF. The chain links TRBV5-1 to TRBJ2-1; possible D gene TRBD2, 6 bases. The V and J ends lost 3 bases and 9 bases respectively, with 10 bases between them. CDR3 length: 12 residues. Germline CDR1 is SGHRS and CDR2 is YFSETQ.

This sequence joins TRBV30 and TRBJ2-3; D remains ambiguous. The CDR3 sequence is 12 residues long. V was clipped by 2 bases and J by 3 bases, with 6 bases between them. Germline V CDR1 and CDR2: GTSNPN, SVGIG (reference sequence). CDR3 loop: CAWSPRTDTQYF. The CDR3 DNA follows: TGTGCCTGGAGTCCCCGTACAGATACGCAGTATTTT.

V usage is TRBV10-1 and J usage is TRBJ2-3; TRBD1 agrees at 8 bases. V was pared by 6 bases and J by 6 bases, with 14 bases of the junction left unmatched. Per the germline V gene, CDR1 is WNHNN and CDR2 is SYGVQD (reference sequence). The CDR3 runs to 16 residues. The CDR3 here is CASSEGTGGYTDTQYF. CDR3 nucleotide sequence: TGCGCCAGCAGCGAGGGGACAGGAGGTTACACGGATACGCAGTATTTT.

V usage is TRBV24-1 and J usage is TRBJ2-1, with D perhaps TRBD1 (6 bases). Germline V gives CDR1 KGHDR, CDR2 SFDVKD. This CDR3 has 16 amino acids. V lost 3 bases to trimming and J lost 6 bases, with 17 bases between them. The CDR3 loop is CATSDPGAPTGNEQFF. DNA for the CDR3: TGTGCCACCAGTGATCCAGGGGCTCCCACGGGCAATGAGCAGTTCTTC.

V usage is TRBV7-7 and J usage is TRBJ2-5; 11 nucleotides align to TRBD2. This CDR3 comprises 16 residues. V lost 5 bases, J lost 1 base, and 6 bases stayed unmatched. Germline V gene sequence: CDR1 SSHAT, CDR2 FNYEAQ (reference sequence). For the CDR3, the DNA is TGTGCCAGCAGCCTTCTAGCGGGGGGACCCCAAGAGACCCAGTACTTC. Translation gives CASSLLAGGPQETQYF. The complete variable domain, with remaining parts taken from reference TRBV7-7 and TRBJ2-5, reads GAGVSQSPRYKVTKRGQDVTLRCDPISSHATLYWYQQALGQGPEFLTYFNYEAQPDKSGLPSDRFSAERPEGSISTLTIQRTEQRDSAMYRCASSLLAGGPQETQYFGPGTRLLVL.

This chain connects TRBV28 to TRBJ1-2; TRBD1 aligns across 7 bases. V gave up 6 bases and J gave up 14 bases; unmatched junction bases: 15. From germline, CDR1 is MDHEN and CDR2 SYDVKM. This CDR3 contains 13 residues. The CDR3 bases are TGTGCCAGCAGGAGAGGGGGCAGGCTAAAAAATACCTTC. Translation: CASRRGGRLKNTF.

The chain recombines TRBV6-1 with TRBJ2-3; D call uncertain. The CDR3 is 15 residues long. Looked up from germline, CDR1 is MNHNS and CDR2 is SASEGT. V was pared by 1 base and J by 1 base, with 9 bases between. Here the CDR3 reads CASSEGAYGTDTQYF. The CDR3 DNA reads as TGTGCCAGCAGTGAAGGGGCTTATGGCACAGATACGCAGTATTTT.